Presented here are 9 T cell receptor beta chains from one specimen sequenced in a study of early T cells in non-severe SARS-CoV-2 infection (dated by TCRdb to about 2021). Receptor libraries were prepared by 5' RACE. Sequencing instrument: NextSeq 500. TCRdb itself trimmed the public reads at Q25 with fastp, ran MiXCR and retained productive beta chains. Identical CDR3 protein sequences are pooled into one entry, listed with their most common genes and DNA. The sample table lists about 77,000 distinct CDR3 sequences, over 9% of them with a count of one. Jointly, the top ten make up approximately 4.9% of the sample. The specimen was whole blood. These receptors all come from an adult who was a healthcare worker with PCR-confirmed SARS-CoV-2 infection or an uninfected control (not recorded which).

This clonotype was seen many times. The chain joins TRBV18 to TRBJ2-5; 7 positions match TRBD1. CDR3 length equals 16 residues. Trimming took 0 bases from V and 5 from J; bases not matched to a gene: 9. Per the germline V gene, CDR1 is KGHSH and CDR2 is LQKENI. This chain's CDR3 is CASSPPTGRKEETQYF. CDR3 in DNA: TGTGCCAGCTCACCACCGACAGGGCGTAAGGAGGAGACCCAGTACTTC.

This clonotype was found many times. The rearrangement uses TRBV5-4 and TRBJ2-7; 7 bases fit TRBD2. Germline CDR1 SGHNT, CDR2 YYREEE (reference sequence). Trimming cost V 0 bases and J 3 bases; bases outside gene matches: 6. The CDR3 runs 15 residues. The CDR3 sequence is CASSLGGSGVYEQYF. CDR3 DNA sequence: TGTGCCAGCAGCTTGGGCGGGAGCGGGGTCTACGAGCAGTACTTC.

This clonotype was seen at least ten times. The chain joins TRBV4-2 to TRBJ2-5; no clear D gene. V shed 4 bases and J shed 2 bases, with 14 bases lying between them. The CDR3 is 15 amino acids. Germline CDR1 LGHNA, CDR2 YNFKEQ. The CDR3 loop is CASSPSPDGQETQYF. CDR3 DNA: TGTGCCAGCAGCCCCAGTCCGGACGGACAAGAGACCCAGTACTTC.

J is TRBJ1-1 and V is TRBV28; D might be TRBD1 (5 bases). Per germline, CDR1 MDHEN and CDR2 SYDVKM. Deletions cut 2 bases from V and 8 bases from J, with 12 bases between. The CDR3 consists of 13 residues. CDR3 sequence: CASSLVPRVEAFF. The CDR3 coding sequence is TGTGCCAGCAGTTTAGTCCCCAGGGTGGAAGCTTTCTTT. Full variable domain (outside the CDR3, taken from reference TRBV28 and TRBJ1-1): DVKVTQSSRYLVKRTGEKVFLECVQDMDHENMFWYRQDPGLGLRLIYFSYDVKMKEKGDIPEGYSVSREKKERFSLILESASTNQTSMYLCASSLVPRVEAFFGQGTRLTVV.

This clonotype was found many times. The rearrangement uses TRBV3-1 and TRBJ2-1; the match to TRBD2 covers 11 bases. Looked up from germline, CDR1 is LGHDT and CDR2 is YNNKEL (reference sequence). CDR3 length: 16 residues. J was trimmed by 6 bases and V by 6 bases; bases with no gene match: 10. The CDR3 reads CASSQSILAGGNEQFF. CDR3 coding DNA: TGTGCCAGCAGTCAATCGATCCTAGCGGGAGGCAATGAGCAGTTCTTC.

This clonotype was counted only a few times. The rearrangement joins TRBV29-1 to TRBJ1-1, with no clear D. The V end was cut by 7 bases, the J end by 2 bases, with 11 bases between. The CDR3 has 12 residues. CDR1 SQVTM and CDR2 ANQGSEA come from the germline V gene. As DNA, the CDR3 is TGCAGCGGCATCGCTTCCAACACTGAAGCTTTCTTT. It codes for CSGIASNTEAFF.

This chain connects TRBV7-2 to TRBJ2-5, with TRBD2 matching over 12 bases. Germline trimming cut 3 bases from V and 3 bases from J; bases unmatched to any gene: 8. Per germline, CDR1 SGHTA and CDR2 FQGNSA. The CDR3 consists of 17 residues. CDR3 nucleotides: TGTGCCAGCAGCTTGCCTAGCGGGAGGGCCTCTGAAGAGACCCAGTACTTC. It codes for CASSLPSGRASEETQYF.

This clonotype was counted only a few times. The rearrangement links TRBV6-5 to TRBJ2-5; D possibly matches TRBD1 or TRBD2 (5 bases each). V gave up 0 bases and J gave up 6 bases, with 20 bases separating them. The CDR3 has 17 amino acids. CDR1 MNHEY and CDR2 SVGAGI come from the germline V gene. CDR3: CASSYSPEGSILQTQYF. The CDR3 bases are TGTGCCAGCAGTTACTCCCCAGAGGGGTCAATTTTGCAGACCCAGTACTTC.

This clonotype occurred a few times. A much more abundant neighbour one base away suggests this may be a read error. V is TRBV7-8 and J is TRBJ2-7, with 16 nucleotides matching TRBD2. Germline V gene sequence: CDR1 SGHVS, CDR2 FQNEAQ. The CDR3 contains 17 residues. CDR3 protein: CARSGTSGRDTSYEQYF. CDR3 coding DNA: TGTGCCCGCAGCGGGACTAGCGGGAGGGATACTTCCTACGAGCAGTACTTC.